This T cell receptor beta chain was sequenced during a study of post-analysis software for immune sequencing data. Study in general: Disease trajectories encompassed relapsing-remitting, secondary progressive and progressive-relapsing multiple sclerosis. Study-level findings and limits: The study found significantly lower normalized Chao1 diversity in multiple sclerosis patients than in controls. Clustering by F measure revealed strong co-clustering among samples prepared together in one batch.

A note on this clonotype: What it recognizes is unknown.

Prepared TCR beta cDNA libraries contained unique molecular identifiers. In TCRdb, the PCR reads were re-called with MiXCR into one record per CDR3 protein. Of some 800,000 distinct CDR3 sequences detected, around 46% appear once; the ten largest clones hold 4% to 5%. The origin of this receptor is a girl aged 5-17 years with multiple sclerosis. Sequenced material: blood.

The CDR3: CSVEMTRNTEAFF. The CDR3 DNA sequence: TGCAGCGTTGAAATGACAAGGAACACTGAAGCTTTCTTT. The rearrangement joins TRBV29-1 to TRBJ1-1; D is unclear. The CDR3 runs 13 residues. Between the trimmed V and J ends, which lost 2 bases and 1 base, there was a span of 8 bases. From germline, CDR1 is SQVTM and CDR2 ANQGSEA.